Sequencing of this TCR beta chain was carried out in a study of T cells in Graves' hyperthyroidism and ophthalmopathy. Amplification of TCR beta CDR3 regions used RNA as the template. First-round RT-PCR of the TCR CDR3 relied on the HTBI primer set. One entry per CDR3 protein, called by TCRdb with MiXCR from the multiplex PCR reads. The sample gives under 350,000 distinct CDR3 sequences, less than 15% of which show up once; almost 8% is in the top ten. Trimming removed 1 base from V and 3 bases from J, with 18 bases in between. Germline CDR1 and CDR2: LGHDT and YNNKEL (reference sequence). The CDR3 runs 17 residues. Hyperthyroidism was newly diagnosed in patients aged 18 to 65 (duration under 2 months).

The J gene is TRBJ1-2, the V gene TRBV3-1; D may be TRBD1 (6 bases). Material: blood. This TCR was sampled from a woman in her 30s with Graves' hyperthyroidism that later progressed to Graves' ophthalmopathy. CDR3 nucleotide sequence: TGTGCCAGCAGCCAAGCCGCGGGGGGGCCGCGGGACTATGGCTACACCTTC. This encodes CASSQAAGGPRDYGYTF. The full variable domain, completed using reference TRBV3-1 and TRBJ1-2, is DTAVSQTPKYLVTQMGNDKSIKCEQNLGHDTMYWYKQDSKKFLKIMFSYNNKELIINETVPNRFSPKSPDKAHLNLHINSLELGDSAVYFCASSQAAGGPRDYGYTFGSGTRLTVV.